The text below deals with one T cell receptor beta chain. No antigen is known for it. The T cell receptor alpha and beta CDR3 regions were amplified from mRNA by semiquantitative ARM-PCR. In ARM-PCR, communal superprimers followed tagged nested gene-specific primers for exponential amplification. First-round products served as template after exonuclease removal of nested primers. MiXCR, applied by TCRdb to the multiplex PCR reads, yields one record per CDR3 protein. The table has more than 7,000 distinct CDR3 sequences, around 57% seen once; the top ten hold more than 4.5%. From the CD45RA-negative fraction, anti-CD45RO beads picked out CD45RA-RO+ memory T cells. The source of the sample is a study of relationships among human T cell subsets. Study results and caveats: Over 60% of CD8+ cytotoxic sequences were in clones over 100 reads; regulatory and Th2 had few. A CD4+CD8+ double-positive population could not be excluded by bead sorting. No significant subset differences appeared in V, D, J use, CDR3 length or N-additions.

Deletions cut 4 bases from V and 0 bases from J, with 16 bases between. Germline-derived CDR1 and CDR2 are SGHAT and FQNNGV. The CDR3 runs 16 residues. This clonotype originated in a man in his forties in good health. Material for sequencing was memory T cells sorted from blood. The rearrangement joins TRBV11-2 to TRBJ2-7, with a tentative D call TRBD1 (5 bases). The chain's CDR3 is CASSSLAFGASYEQYF. CDR3 bases: TGTGCCAGCAGCTCCCTGGCGTTTGGGGCCTCCTACGAGCAGTACTTC.